The next 8 T cell receptor beta chains were all read from a single sample in a study of CD8 T cells in ankylosing spondylitis. TCRdb independently ran MiXCR on the 5' RACE reads; one entry per CDR3 protein. The profile shows about 160,000 distinct CDR3 sequences, 8.5% to 10% of them singletons. Sequenced: blood, either unsorted or a sorted T cell fraction (not recorded which). Every receptor here comes from a female donor with ankylosing spondylitis or in good health (not recorded which).

The chain links TRBV20-1 to TRBJ2-2; TRBD2 might be the D (5 bases). Trimming shortened V by 3 bases and J by 1 base, and 12 bases separated the two germline ends. Germline CDR1 DFQATT, CDR2 SNEGSKA (reference sequence). The CDR3 runs to 15 residues. CDR3 protein: CSARGSGVNTGELFF. DNA for the CDR3: TGCAGTGCTAGGGGATCCGGGGTGAACACCGGGGAGCTGTTTTTT.

The V gene is TRBV6-2 or TRBV6-3, the J gene TRBJ2-2; TRBD2 matches at 7 bases. The V and J ends lost 1 base and 0 bases, in that order; junction bases with no gene match: 2. Germline CDR1 MNHEY, CDR2 SVGEGT. The CDR3 is 16 residues long. CDR3: CASSYWAGANTGELFF. The CDR3 DNA reads TGTGCCAGCAGTTACTGGGCGGGGGCGAACACCGGGGAGCTGTTTTTT.

V gene TRBV11-2 combines with J gene TRBJ1-3, with no clear D. V was clipped by 5 bases and J by 4 bases, with 15 bases between them. CDR1 and CDR2 (germline): SGHAT, FQNNGV. This CDR3 has 15 residues. In DNA, the CDR3 is TGTGCCAGCAGCACCACGAAGGGCGCGGGAAACACCATATATTTT. Protein: CASSTTKGAGNTIYF.

The chain is built from TRBV30 and TRBJ2-7; tentatively, D is TRBD1 (5 bases). This CDR3 contains 13 residues. The germline V and J ends were trimmed by 4 bases and 6 bases, with 16 bases remaining between them. In germline, CDR1 is GTSNPN, CDR2 SVGIG (reference sequence). The CDR3 sequence is CAWTETVRTEQYF. The CDR3 coding sequence is TGTGCCTGGACCGAGACAGTCAGGACCGAGCAGTACTTC.

The chain couples TRBV6-8 to TRBJ2-2, with 9 bases lining up with TRBD2. Germline V gives CDR1 MNHGY, CDR2 SAAAGT. The CDR3 length is 16 residues. Losses at the gene ends were 0 bases for V and 4 bases for J; bases not matched to a gene: 3. The CDR3 bases are TGTGCCAGCAGTTACTCCGGACTAGCGCCCACCGGGGAGCTGTTTTTT. This translates into CASSYSGLAPTGELFF.

This clonotype occurred a few times. The chain links TRBV6-2 or TRBV6-3 to TRBJ2-1; D possibly uses TRBD1 or TRBD2 (5 bases each). Trimming pared 6 bases from V and 5 bases from J, leaving 11 bases between. CDR1 MNHEY and CDR2 SVGEGT come from the germline V gene. CDR3 size: 13 residues. CDR3 in DNA: TGTGCCAGCAGCCCCGGGGCGAACAATGAGCAGTTCTTC. Residues: CASSPGANNEQFF.

The chain carries TRBV24-1 and TRBJ2-1; 10 bases are a match to TRBD2. CDR3 length equals 15 residues. Germline loops: CDR1 KGHDR, CDR2 SFDVKD. Trimming at V came to 0 bases and at J to 9 bases, leaving 4 bases not matched to a gene. CDR3 loop: CATSDLSSGSSEQFF. CDR3 DNA: TGTGCCACCAGTGATTTGTCTAGCGGGAGTTCTGAGCAGTTCTTC.

The gene calls are TRBV25-1 and TRBJ2-7, with 7 bases identical to TRBD2. The CDR3 is 13 amino acids. Germline assignment: CDR1 MGHDK and CDR2 SYGVNS. V shed 10 bases, J shed 1 base, and the junction held 7 bases outside the gene matches. Here the CDR3 reads CAIGGTTSYEQYF. As DNA, the CDR3 is TGTGCCATAGGCGGGACTACATCCTACGAGCAGTACTTC.